Sequencing of this TCR beta chain was carried out in a study of pediatric ulcerative colitis. The sample holds a few counts of this clone. Produced via immunoSEQ multiplex PCR; TCRdb's table is partial and in-frame only. The table lists more than 10,000 clones, roughly 80% of them singletons. Rectal tissue came from one to two pinch biopsies taken at colonoscopy. The sequencing input was gut tissue. The clonotype originates from a boy aged 5-17 years who was a control in a study of pediatric ulcerative colitis.

This CDR3 reads CASSESGGGPREQYF. CDR3 DNA sequence: TGCGCCAGCAGTGAGTCTGGGGGAGGGCCGCGAGAGCAGTACTTC. The gene calls are TRBV10-1 and TRBJ2-7, with 7 bases lining up with TRBD2. Germline V gene lookup returns CDR1 WNHNN and CDR2 SYGVQD (reference sequence). The CDR3 has 15 amino acids. V was clipped by 0 bases and J by 7 bases; unmatched bases: 9.